This TCR beta chain was retrieved from a study of graft-versus-host responses after intestinal transplantation. General study findings and limits: Within the allografts of patients who had graft-donor T cell macrochimerism, graft-versus-host to host-versus-graft clonal ratios were high.

The V and J ends lost 4 bases and 2 bases, in that order; junction bases with no gene match: 6. Germline V CDR1 and CDR2: SQVTM, ANQGSEA. The CDR3 is made up of 16 amino acids. Regarding this clone: Its antigen is as yet unknown.

The method was immunoSEQ multiplex PCR; TCRdb's version includes in-frame clones alone and lacks a portion of them. The table has about 93,000 clones, 90% to 95% seen once. Sample: unstimulated CD8+ T cells sorted from spleen or lymph node cells, taken before intestinal transplant. The chain has TRBV29-1 and TRBJ2-5; 14 positions agree with TRBD2. This clonotype was sampled from a human donor who received an intestinal transplant. CDR3 sequence: CSVVGLAGDIQETQYF. In DNA, the CDR3 is TGCAGCGTTGTGGGACTAGCGGGAGATATTCAAGAGACCCAGTACTTC.